The table lists the clone carrying this T cell receptor beta chain with a few counts. Its specificity is not known. These data are taken from a study of radiotherapy plus CTLA-4 blockade in lung cancer. Study summary: Objective response was observed in more than 15% of patients, and disease control in approximately 30%. Whole-study findings and limits: The authors reported that early blood T cell clone dynamics, with interferon-beta, best predicted response. Clones derived from tumor TCRs expanded in blood after radiotherapy plus ipilimumab.

Trimming shortened V by 3 bases and J by 0 bases, and 22 bases separated the two germline ends. Germline loops: CDR1 KGHSH, CDR2 LQKENI. This CDR3 has 19 residues. Clones were read by immunoSEQ multiplex PCR, and TCRdb kept only the in-frame ones, dropping some. The sample records tens of thousands of clones, roughly 75% being singletons. The V and J genes are TRBV18 and TRBJ2-3, with TRBD1 as a possible D gene (7 bases). Specimen: peripheral blood, collected from a patient treated with radiotherapy plus ipilimumab. The sequence was collected from a human donor with non-small cell lung cancer who had stable disease on radiotherapy plus ipilimumab. CDR3 sequence: CASSPMEGASSVSTDTQYF. The CDR3 nucleotides read TGTGCCAGCTCACCGATGGAGGGGGCATCTAGCGTAAGCACAGATACGCAGTATTTT. The entire variable domain, with the rest obtained from reference TRBV18 and TRBJ2-3, is as follows: NAGVMQNPRHLVRRRGQEARLRCSPMKGHSHVYWYRQLPEEGLKFMVYLQKENIIDESGMPKERFSAEFPKEGPSILRIQQVVRGDSAAYFCASSPMEGASSVSTDTQYFGPGTRLTVL.